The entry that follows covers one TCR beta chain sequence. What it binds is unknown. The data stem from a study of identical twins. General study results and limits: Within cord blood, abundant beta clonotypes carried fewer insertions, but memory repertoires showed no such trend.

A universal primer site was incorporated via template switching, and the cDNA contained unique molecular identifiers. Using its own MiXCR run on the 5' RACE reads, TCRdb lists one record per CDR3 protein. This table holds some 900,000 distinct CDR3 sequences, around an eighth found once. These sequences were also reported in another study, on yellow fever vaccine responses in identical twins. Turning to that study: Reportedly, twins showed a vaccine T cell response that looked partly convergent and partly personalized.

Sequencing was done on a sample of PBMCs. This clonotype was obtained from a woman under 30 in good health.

For the CDR3, the DNA is TGTGCCAGCTCACCAACCGGAGTGAGGACAGGGTTCACAGATACGCAGTATTTT. Amino acids: CASSPTGVRTGFTDTQYF. The chain joins TRBV18 to TRBJ2-3; the match to TRBD1 covers 8 bases. Trimming removed 2 bases from V and 2 bases from J; junction bases left unmatched: 12. Per germline, CDR1 KGHSH and CDR2 LQKENI. The CDR3 is 18 residues long.